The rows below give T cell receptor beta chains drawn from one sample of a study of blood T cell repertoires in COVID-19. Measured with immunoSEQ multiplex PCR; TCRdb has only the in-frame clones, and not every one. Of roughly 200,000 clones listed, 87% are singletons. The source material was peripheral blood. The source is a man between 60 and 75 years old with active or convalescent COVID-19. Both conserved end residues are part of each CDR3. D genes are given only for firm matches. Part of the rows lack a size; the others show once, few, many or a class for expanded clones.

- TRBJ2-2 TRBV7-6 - CASSFQGPPTGELFF TGTGCCAGCAGCTTCCAGGGCCCACCGACCGGGGAGCTGTTTTTT
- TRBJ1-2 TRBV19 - CASSITQGSAGYTF TGTGCCAGTAGTATCACCCAGGGATCGGCTGGCTACACCTTC
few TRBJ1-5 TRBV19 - CASSIDENQPQHF TGTGCCAGTAGTATAGACGAGAATCAGCCCCAGCATTTT
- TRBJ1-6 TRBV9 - CASGIGGTNYNSPLHF TGTGCCAGCGGTATCGGGGGGACAAACTATAATTCACCCCTCCACTTT
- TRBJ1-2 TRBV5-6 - CASSPGGYGYTF TGTGCCAGCAGCCCGGGGGGGTATGGCTACACCTTC
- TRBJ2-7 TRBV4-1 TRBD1 CASSHNRDRAYEQYF TGCGCCAGCAGCCATAACCGGGACAGGGCCTACGAGCAGTACTTC
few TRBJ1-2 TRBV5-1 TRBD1 CASSPGQAANGYTF TGCGCCAGCAGTCCAGGACAGGCGGCGAATGGCTACACCTTC
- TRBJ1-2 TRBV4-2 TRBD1 CASSQDRTGYNSGYTF TGTGCCAGCAGCCAAGATAGGACAGGGTATAATTCTGGCTACACCTTC
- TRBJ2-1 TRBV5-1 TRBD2 CASRTSGGQYNEQFF TGCGCCAGCAGGACTAGCGGGGGTCAGTACAATGAGCAGTTCTTC
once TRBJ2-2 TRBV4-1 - CASSQEIPTGELFF TGCGCCAGCAGCCAAGAAATCCCGACCGGGGAGCTGTTTTTT
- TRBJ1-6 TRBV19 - CASGPPQGPLHF TGTGCCAGTGGCCCGCCACAGGGACCCCTCCACTTT
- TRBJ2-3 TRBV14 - CASSQARGTSTDTQYF TGTGCCAGCAGCCAAGCGCGTGGTACTAGCACAGATACGCAGTATTTT
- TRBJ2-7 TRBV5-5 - CASSLARSYEQYF TGTGCCAGCAGCTTGGCCCGGTCCTACGAGCAGTACTTC
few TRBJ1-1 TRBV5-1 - CASTLGRGYTEAFF TGCGCCAGCACTCTGGGCAGGGGCTACACTGAAGCTTTCTTT
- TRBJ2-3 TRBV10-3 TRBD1 CAISTGTGVTDTQYF TGTGCCATCAGTACCGGGACAGGGGTTACAGATACGCAGTATTTT
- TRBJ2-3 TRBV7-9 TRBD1 CASSLGQGGRYF TGTGCCAGCAGCTTAGGACAGGGGGGGAGGTATTTT
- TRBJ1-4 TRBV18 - CASSLSQALNEKLFF TGTGCCAGCTCATTATCGCAGGCCCTTAATGAAAAACTGTTTTTT
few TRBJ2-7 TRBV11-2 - CASSLEAGFSYEQYF TGTGCCAGCAGCTTAGAGGCAGGCTTCTCCTACGAGCAGTACTTC
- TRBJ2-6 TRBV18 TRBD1 CASSRGQGAFGANVLTF TGTGCCAGCTCACGGGGACAGGGGGCCTTTGGGGCCAACGTCCTGACTTTC
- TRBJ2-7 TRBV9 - CASSVGHEQYF TGTGCCAGCAGCGTAGGGCACGAGCAGTACTTC
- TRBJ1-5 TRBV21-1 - CASSRTGVNQPQHF TGTGCCAGCAGCAGGACAGGGGTAAATCAGCCCCAGCATTTT
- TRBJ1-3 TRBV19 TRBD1 CANRQGVSGNTIYF TGCGCCAATCGACAGGGGGTGTCTGGAAACACCATATATTTT
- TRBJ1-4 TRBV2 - CASSAGGRGEKLFF TGTGCCAGCAGCGCCGGGGGGCGCGGTGAAAAACTGTTTTTT
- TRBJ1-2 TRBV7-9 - CASSRDNYGYTF TGTGCCAGCAGTCGCGACAATTATGGCTACACCTTC
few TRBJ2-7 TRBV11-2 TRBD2 CASSLASGGYYEQYF TGTGCCAGCAGCTTAGCTAGCGGGGGTTACTACGAGCAGTACTTC
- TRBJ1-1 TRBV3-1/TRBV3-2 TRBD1 CASSLPGQDTEAFF TGTGCCAGCAGCCTACCCGGACAGGACACTGAAGCTTTCTTT
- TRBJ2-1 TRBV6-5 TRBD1 CASSRQGGNEQFF TGTGCCAGCAGTCGACAGGGTGGGAATGAGCAGTTCTTC
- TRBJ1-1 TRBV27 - CASSFRRQKRNTEAFF TGTGCCAGCAGTTTCCGTCGGCAGAAGCGGAACACTGAAGCTTTCTTT
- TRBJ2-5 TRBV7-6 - CASSKEGARGGTQYF TGTGCCAGCAGCAAAGAGGGGGCGCGGGGTGGGACCCAGTACTTC
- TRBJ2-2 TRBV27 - CASSNSVTGTNTGELFF TGTGCCAGCAGCAATTCCGTGACAGGAACGAACACCGGGGAGCTGTTTTTT
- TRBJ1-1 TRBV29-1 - CSVESPRGSSEAFF TGCAGCGTTGAAAGTCCCAGGGGCTCATCTGAAGCTTTCTTT
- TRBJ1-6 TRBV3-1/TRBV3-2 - CASSQTGTNSPLHF TGTGCCAGCAGCCAAACAGGGACTAATTCACCCCTCCACTTT
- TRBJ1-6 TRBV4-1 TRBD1 CASSQGQGSVNSPLHF TGCGCCAGCAGCCAAGGACAGGGATCTGTTAATTCACCCCTCCACTTT
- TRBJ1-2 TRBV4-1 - CASSPPPGSGEGYTF TGCGCCAGCAGCCCACCCCCAGGCAGCGGGGAAGGCTACACCTTC
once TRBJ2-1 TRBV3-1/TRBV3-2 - CASSLLGSPNEQFF TGTGCCAGCAGCCTCCTGGGCTCTCCGAATGAGCAGTTCTTC
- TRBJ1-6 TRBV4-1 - CASSQKGDGSYNSPLHF TGCGCCAGCAGCCAAAAAGGGGATGGATCCTATAATTCACCCCTCCACTTT
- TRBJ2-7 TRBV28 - CATLLREQYF TGTGCCACTCTACTTAGAGAGCAGTACTTC